The 19 T cell receptor beta chains listed next were all sequenced from one sample in a study of blood T cell repertoires in COVID-19. The protocol was immunoSEQ multiplex PCR, while the TCRdb copy is restricted to in-frame clones and leaves out a portion. Of some 71,000 clones in the sample, 81% were seen once. The source material was peripheral blood. These receptors were taken from a woman aged 65 to 85 with acute or convalescent COVID-19.

This chain links TRBV2 with TRBJ2-1; TRBD1 aligns across 7 bases. V shed 0 bases, J shed 7 bases, and the junction held 6 bases outside the gene matches. The CDR3 covers 15 residues. Germline V gene lookup returns CDR1 SNHLY and CDR2 FYNNEI. CDR3 sequence: CASSEAGDSTNEQFF. The CDR3 bases are TGTGCCAGCAGTGAAGCTGGGGACAGTACAAATGAGCAGTTCTTC.

This rearrangement joins TRBV7-2 to TRBJ2-3; 11 nucleotides agree with TRBD2. V lost 1 base, J lost 5 bases, and 5 bases stayed unmatched. This CDR3 contains 16 residues. CDR1 and CDR2 (germline): SGHTA, FQGNSA. The chain's CDR3 is CASSLGLAGLGDTQYF. The CDR3 DNA is TGTGCCAGCAGCTTAGGACTAGCGGGACTGGGAGATACGCAGTATTTT.

This clone was detected only a few times. The CDR3 region is CASSVARDSRTGELFF. The CDR3 bases are TGTGCCAGCAGCGTAGCTCGAGACAGTCGCACCGGGGAGCTGTTTTTT. This chain links TRBV9 with TRBJ2-2; maybe TRBD1 (5 bases). Germline assignment: CDR1 SGDLS and CDR2 YYNGEE. The ends were cut back, 0 bases at V and 4 bases at J, with 13 bases in the middle. The CDR3 has 16 amino acids. Full variable domain (outside the CDR3, taken from reference TRBV9 and TRBJ2-2): DSGVTQTPKHLITATGQRVTLRCSPRSGDLSVYWYQQSLDQGLQFLIQYYNGEERAKGNILERFSAQQFPDLHSELNLSSLELGDSALYFCASSVARDSRTGELFFGEGSRLTVL.

Here the CDR3 DNA reads TGTGCTAGTGCCCTGCGGGCAGGACCGTTAAACAATGAGCAGTTCTTC. Translated, it gives CASALRAGPLNNEQFF. The chain employs TRBV12-5 and TRBJ2-1, with a weak D call TRBD2 (5 bases). V lost 7 bases to trimming and J lost 5 bases, with 21 bases between them. The CDR3 totals 16 residues. Looked up from germline, CDR1 is LGHNT and CDR2 is FRNRAP.

The DNA of the CDR3 is TGTGCCAGCAGCACGACAGGGCTGCAAGAGACCCAGTACTTC. Translated: CASSTTGLQETQYF. The V and J genes are TRBV16 and TRBJ2-5, with 7 nucleotides matching TRBD1. This CDR3 contains 14 residues. Germline lookup yields CDR1 KGHSY and CDR2 FQNENV. The V segment lost 5 bases and the J segment 2 bases; nucleotides outside the gene matches: 5.

The chain links TRBV11-3 to TRBJ1-1; the D is unclear. In germline, CDR1 is SGHNT, CDR2 YENEEA. The V end was cut by 2 bases, the J end by 2 bases, with 6 bases between. The CDR3 totals 13 residues. CDR3 DNA sequence: TGTGCCAGCAGCTTAAGTAGCAACACTGAAGCTTTCTTT. Amino acids: CASSLSSNTEAFF.

For the CDR3, the DNA is TGCGCCAGCAGCTTGGATGGAGGCAATGAGCAGTTCTTC. This sequence encodes CASSLDGGNEQFF. V usage is TRBV5-1 and J usage is TRBJ2-1, with a possible D match to TRBD2 (5 bases). The CDR3 extends over 13 amino acids. The germline V gene has CDR1 SGHRS and CDR2 YFSETQ. Trimming left V 0 bases short and J 6 bases short, with 7 bases between.

V is TRBV29-1 and J is TRBJ1-4; 8 bases are shared with TRBD1. V lost 6 bases and J lost 10; bases outside the gene matches: 10. CDR3 length: 13 amino acids. CDR1 is SQVTM and CDR2 is ANQGSEA in the germline V gene. The DNA of the CDR3 is TGCAGCGTCCTTATAACAGGGGGTGGAAAACTGTTTTTT. This sequence encodes CSVLITGGGKLFF.

The chain recombines TRBV10-3 with TRBJ2-7; 7 nucleotides match TRBD1. Germline V lookup: CDR1 ENHRY, CDR2 SYGVKD. J was trimmed by 6 bases and V by 2 bases; bases with no gene match: 7. The CDR3 has 14 amino acids. CDR3 region: CAISEGQEEREQYF. CDR3 nucleotide sequence: TGTGCCATCAGTGAGGGACAGGAGGAGCGCGAGCAGTACTTC.

The V gene is TRBV30, the J gene TRBJ1-6; D is ambiguous. This CDR3 has 12 amino acids. Per the germline V gene, CDR1 is GTSNPN and CDR2 is SVGIG (reference sequence). The V end was cut by 0 bases, the J end by 6 bases, with 3 bases between. The CDR3 sequence: CAWSVLNSPLHF. CDR3 nucleotides: TGTGCCTGGAGTGTACTTAATTCACCCCTCCACTTT.

This chain connects TRBV11-2 to TRBJ1-5, with D possibly being TRBD1 (5 bases). The CDR3 runs 14 residues. Germline assignment: CDR1 SGHAT and CDR2 FQNNGV. Trimming took off 2 bases at V and 4 bases at J, with 9 bases between the two ends. The CDR3 region has the DNA TGTGCCAGCAGCTTATCGGGGGGTAATCAGCCCCAGCATTTT. It specifies CASSLSGGNQPQHF.

The V gene is TRBV5-1, the J gene TRBJ1-3; TRBD1 matches at 9 bases. Germline CDR1 is SGHRS and CDR2 is YFSETQ. The CDR3 spans 16 residues. Trimming took 1 base from V and 1 from J; bases not matched to a gene: 3. DNA of the CDR3: TGCGCCAGCAGCTTGATGACAGGGGGTTCTGGAAACACCATATATTTT. The encoded protein is CASSLMTGGSGNTIYF. Complete variable domain (other parts from reference TRBV5-1 and TRBJ1-3): KAGVTQTPRYLIKTRGQQVTLSCSPISGHRSVSWYQQTPGQGLQFLFEYFSETQRNKGNFPGRFSGRQFSNSRSEMNVSTLELGDSALYLCASSLMTGGSGNTIYFGEGSWLTVV.

The chain links TRBV5-6 to TRBJ2-7; 7 bases align to TRBD2. Germline assignment: CDR1 SGHDT and CDR2 YYEEEE. V shed 1 base, J shed 1 base, and the junction held 5 bases outside the gene matches. The CDR3 covers 15 residues. CDR3 coding DNA: TGTGCCAGCAGCTTGAACGGGGGGTGGTCCTACGAGCAGTACTTC. This translates into CASSLNGGWSYEQYF. The full variable domain, rest sourced from reference TRBV5-6 and TRBJ2-7, is DAGVTQSPTHLIKTRGQQVTLRCSPKSGHDTVSWYQQALGQGPQFIFQYYEEEERQRGNFPDRFSGHQFPNYSSELNVNALLLGDSALYLCASSLNGGWSYEQYFGPGTRLTVT.

The chain has TRBV19 and TRBJ1-5; D is ambiguous. CDR1 and CDR2 from the germline V gene are LNHDA and SQIVND (reference sequence). V dropped 3 bases and J dropped 0 bases, with 9 bases sitting between them. The CDR3 sequence is 15 residues long. The CDR3 DNA reads TGTGCCAGTAGTATGGGCAGGTATAGCAATCAGCCCCAGCATTTT. Translating it yields CASSMGRYSNQPQHF.

The chain uses TRBV28 and TRBJ1-1; D perhaps matches TRBD1 (6 bases). The germline V gene encodes CDR1 MDHEN and CDR2 SYDVKM. This CDR3 is 15 amino acids long. V lost 6 bases and J lost 5, with 19 bases in between. The CDR3 protein is CASSGAGGGRTEAFF. CDR3 coding DNA: TGTGCCAGCAGCGGCGCGGGGGGCGGTAGAACTGAAGCTTTCTTT.

This clone showed up just a few times. The chain combines TRBV19 with TRBJ2-4, with 7 bases lining up with TRBD2. CDR1 LNHDA and CDR2 SQIVND come from the germline V gene (reference sequence). The junction had 8 bases not matched to a gene; V was cut back by 7 bases and J by 2 bases. This CDR3 region has 15 residues. The CDR3 nucleotides read TGTGCCAGTAAGGAGGCTAGCGGATCCAAAAACATTCAGTACTTC. It yields the protein CASKEASGSKNIQYF.

The V and J genes are TRBV14 and TRBJ1-2; 7 bases match TRBD1. The germline V gene has CDR1 SGHDN and CDR2 FVKESK. The length of the CDR3 is 15 residues. Trimming removed 1 base from V and 2 bases from J; junction bases left unmatched: 4. The CDR3 spells CASSQGPGQNYGYTF. For the CDR3, the DNA is TGTGCCAGCAGCCAAGGACCGGGACAGAACTATGGCTACACCTTC.

The chain is built from TRBV10-3 and TRBJ1-3; 8 bases map to TRBD1. Germline V gene sequence: CDR1 ENHRY, CDR2 SYGVKD. After removal of 4 bases from V and 3 bases from J, the junction contained 11 bases not matched to a gene. The CDR3 runs to 17 residues. CDR3 region: CAISGPGQGLLGNTIYF. The CDR3 DNA reads as TGTGCCATCAGTGGCCCCGGACAGGGACTTCTTGGAAACACCATATATTTT.

This clone has more than one count but fewer than ten. The chain recombines TRBV2 with TRBJ1-1; D remains ambiguous. The CDR3 sequence is 14 residues long. The germline gives CDR1 SNHLY, CDR2 FYNNEI. V gave up 0 bases and J gave up 1 base, with 6 bases separating them. Here the CDR3 reads CASSEAWANTEAFF. The CDR3 bases are TGTGCCAGCAGTGAAGCTTGGGCGAACACTGAAGCTTTCTTT.